What follows are 15 T cell receptor beta chains derived from one specimen sequenced in a study of CD8 T cells in ankylosing spondylitis. Whole-study findings and limits: Eight highly homologous variants formed a TCR beta motif that appeared characteristic of ankylosing spondylitis blood.

Each CDR3 protein is one row after TCRdb ran MiXCR on the 5' RACE reads. Counted here are a few hundred thousand distinct CDR3 sequences, 7.5% to 9% occurring once; the ten biggest clones make up roughly 15%. No antigen has been assigned to these receptors. The sequencing sample was made of blood, either unsorted or a sorted T cell fraction (not recorded which). The source of these receptors is a male donor with ankylosing spondylitis.

At least ten counts were recorded for this clonotype. The V gene is TRBV19, the J gene TRBJ2-1, with 7 nucleotides matching TRBD2. Trimming removed 6 bases from V and 10 bases from J; junction bases left unmatched: 9. From germline, CDR1 is LNHDA and CDR2 SQIVND (reference sequence). This CDR3 is 13 amino acids long. CDR3: CASSHGGGLEQFF. The CDR3 nucleotides read TGTGCCAGTAGCCATGGCGGGGGACTAGAGCAGTTCTTC. Full variable domain (remainder filled in from reference TRBV19 and TRBJ2-1): DGGITQSPKYLFRKEGQNVTLSCEQNLNHDAMYWYRQDPGQGLRLIYYSQIVNDFQKGDIAEGYSVSREKKESFPLTVTSAQKNPTAFYLCASSHGGGLEQFFGPGTRLTVL.

This clonotype was observed a few times. V usage is TRBV5-1 and J usage is TRBJ1-4; D not certain. This CDR3 spans 11 amino acids. Trimming pared 2 bases from V and 8 bases from J, leaving 4 bases between. Germline CDR1 is SGHRS and CDR2 is YFSETQ. CDR3 residues: CASSLDEKLFF. As DNA, the CDR3 is TGCGCCAGCAGCTTAGACGAAAAACTGTTTTTT.

This chain links TRBV12-3 or TRBV12-4 with TRBJ2-3; 12 bases align to TRBD2. V shed 2 bases, J shed 6 bases, and the junction held 0 bases outside the gene matches. The CDR3 is 14 amino acids. The CDR3 loop is CASSLLAGGDTQYF. CDR3 bases: TGTGCCAGCAGTTTACTAGCGGGGGGGGATACGCAGTATTTT.

This clonotype was detected many times. The rearrangement joins TRBV7-9 to TRBJ2-1; D uncertain. Germline V gives CDR1 SEHNR, CDR2 FQNEAQ (reference sequence). V was trimmed by 5 bases and J by 6 bases, leaving 11 bases between them. CDR3 size: 13 residues. This chain's CDR3 is CASSPDVRNEQFF. CDR3 nucleotides: TGTGCCAGCAGCCCGGACGTTCGCAATGAGCAGTTCTTC.

The chain has TRBV20-1 and TRBJ2-7, with D tentatively TRBD2 (5 bases). Germline V lookup: CDR1 DFQATT, CDR2 SNEGSKA (reference sequence). The ends were cut back, 3 bases at V and 5 bases at J, with 17 bases in the middle. This CDR3 is 14 amino acids long. The CDR3 here is CSASPFGIGDEQYF. The CDR3 DNA is TGCAGTGCTAGTCCTTTCGGGATTGGGGACGAGCAGTACTTC.

V and J are TRBV5-1 and TRBJ1-5; tentative D call: TRBD1 (6 bases). V gave up 1 base and J gave up 5 bases, with 10 bases separating them. CDR3 size: 14 residues. CDR1 SGHRS and CDR2 YFSETQ come from the germline V gene. DNA for the CDR3: TGCGCCAGCAGCTTGACAGGGCTGGATCAGCCCCAGCATTTT. Its protein product is CASSLTGLDQPQHF.

The J gene is TRBJ2-7, the V gene TRBV6-1, with 11 bases aligning to TRBD2. Germline values: CDR1 MNHNS, CDR2 SASEGT. CDR3 length: 15 residues. Losses at the gene ends were 6 bases for V and 2 bases for J; bases not matched to a gene: 6. The CDR3 sequence: CASSKLAGATYEQYF. CDR3 nucleotides: TGTGCCAGCAGCAAACTAGCGGGAGCTACCTACGAGCAGTACTTC.

The V call is TRBV6-2 or TRBV6-3, the J call TRBJ2-7; the D gene is possibly TRBD1 (6 bases). From germline, CDR1 is MNHEY and CDR2 SVGEGT. This CDR3 is built from 17 residues. V dropped 2 bases and J dropped 2 bases, with 19 bases sitting between them. The CDR3 here is CASSYPRLGASTYEQYF. The CDR3 region has the DNA TGTGCCAGCAGTTACCCGAGGTTGGGGGCTTCAACCTACGAGCAGTACTTC.

This clonotype was counted only a few times. This chain joins TRBV5-1 and TRBJ2-1; D is unclear. The CDR3 extends over 13 amino acids. Germline V CDR1 and CDR2: SGHRS, YFSETQ. V lost 0 bases and J 6 bases, leaving 7 bases between the germline ends. The CDR3 nucleotides read TGCGCCAGCAGCTTGGCTCTCAGCAATGAGCAGTTCTTC. Amino acids: CASSLALSNEQFF.

The chain recombines TRBV11-2 with TRBJ2-1; 9 nucleotides line up with TRBD2. The V segment lost 3 bases and the J segment 8 bases; nucleotides outside the gene matches: 5. In germline, CDR1 is SGHAT, CDR2 FQNNGV. The CDR3 loop spans 14 amino acids. Here the CDR3 reads CASSFGREGHEQFF. The CDR3, as DNA: TGTGCCAGCAGCTTCGGGCGGGAGGGCCATGAGCAGTTCTTC.

The J gene is TRBJ2-7, the V gene TRBV12-3 or TRBV12-4, with 7 bases fitting TRBD2. This CDR3 has 15 residues. The V gene end was trimmed by 3 bases and the J gene end by 6 bases; junction bases not matched to a gene: 11. Written as DNA, the CDR3 is TGTGCCAGCAGTTTGTTGGGCGGGAGAGAAGGCGAGCAGTACTTC. It is translated as CASSLLGGREGEQYF.

V gene TRBV27 combines with J gene TRBJ2-7; 11 bases match TRBD2. With 6 bases clipped from V and 3 bases from J, the junction kept 7 bases outside the gene matches. The CDR3 has 15 residues. CDR1 is MNHEY and CDR2 is SMNVEV in the germline V gene (reference sequence). CDR3 bases: TGTGCCAGCAGCGCCAGACTAGCGGGACTCTACGAGCAGTACTTC. Its protein is CASSARLAGLYEQYF.

This clonotype occurred a few times. The chain recombines TRBV5-6 with TRBJ1-4; D call uncertain. Trimming cost V 0 bases and J 5 bases, with 8 bases left between them. The germline gives CDR1 SGHDT, CDR2 YYEEEE. The CDR3 has 14 residues. CDR3 region: CASSLVSTNEKLFF. The CDR3 DNA sequence: TGTGCCAGCAGCTTGGTCAGCACCAATGAAAAACTGTTTTTT.

The chain carries TRBV4-3 and TRBJ1-4; the match to TRBD1 covers 7 bases. Germline loops: CDR1 LGHNA, CDR2 YSLEER. V was clipped by 3 bases and J by 9 bases; unmatched bases: 7. The CDR3 loop spans 14 amino acids. CDR3 loop: CASSQGTDRKKLFF. For the CDR3, the DNA is TGCGCCAGCAGCCAGGGGACGGACAGGAAAAAACTGTTTTTT.

This clonotype was detected a few times. CDR3 sequence reads: CASGEAQDTPYEQYF. As DNA, the CDR3 is TGTGCCAGCGGCGAGGCCCAGGACACTCCCTACGAGCAGTACTTC. The chain uses TRBV7-9 and TRBJ2-7, with TRBD1 as a possible D gene (5 bases). From germline, CDR1 is SEHNR and CDR2 FQNEAQ (reference sequence). The V gene lost 8 bases and the J gene lost 2 bases, with 19 bases spanning the gap. CDR3 size: 15 residues.